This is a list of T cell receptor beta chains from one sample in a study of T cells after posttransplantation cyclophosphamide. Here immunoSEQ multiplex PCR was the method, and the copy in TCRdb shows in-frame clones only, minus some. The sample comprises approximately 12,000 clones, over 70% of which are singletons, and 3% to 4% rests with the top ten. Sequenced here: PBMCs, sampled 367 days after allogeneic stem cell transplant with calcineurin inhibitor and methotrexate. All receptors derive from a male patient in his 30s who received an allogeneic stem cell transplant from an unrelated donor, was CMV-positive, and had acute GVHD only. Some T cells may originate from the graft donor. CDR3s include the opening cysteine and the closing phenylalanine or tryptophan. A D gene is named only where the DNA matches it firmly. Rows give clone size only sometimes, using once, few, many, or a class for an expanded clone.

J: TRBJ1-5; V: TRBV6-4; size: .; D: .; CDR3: CASSEYSHSNQPQHF; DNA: TGTGCCAGCAGTGAATACAGCCATAGCAATCAGCCCCAGCATTTT
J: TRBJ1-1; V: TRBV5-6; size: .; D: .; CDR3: CASSLTGTSFF; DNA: TGTGCCAGCAGCTTGACTGGGACTTCTTTCTTT
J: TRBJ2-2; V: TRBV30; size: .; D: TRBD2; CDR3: CAWSEVGSGGRGGELFF; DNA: TGTGCCTGGAGTGAGGTCGGGTCGGGAGGGCGTGGCGGGGAGCTGTTTTTT
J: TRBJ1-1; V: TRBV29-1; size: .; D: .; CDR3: CSVLPGKNTEAFF; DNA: TGCAGCGTTTTGCCGGGAAAGAACACTGAAGCTTTCTTT
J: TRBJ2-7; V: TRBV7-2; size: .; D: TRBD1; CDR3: CASKPTRTGHYEQYF; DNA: TGTGCCAGCAAGCCAACTAGGACAGGACACTACGAGCAGTACTTC
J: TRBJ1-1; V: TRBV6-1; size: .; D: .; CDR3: CASRPTGNTEAFF; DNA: TGTGCCAGCAGACCGACGGGGAACACTGAAGCTTTCTTT
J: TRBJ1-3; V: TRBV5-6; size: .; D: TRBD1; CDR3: CASGAGGLPGNTIYF; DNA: TGTGCCAGCGGGGCAGGGGGTTTGCCTGGAAACACCATATATTTT
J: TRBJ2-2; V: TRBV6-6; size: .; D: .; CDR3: CASSSAMNTGELFF; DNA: TGTGCCAGCAGTTCCGCGATGAACACCGGGGAGCTGTTTTTT
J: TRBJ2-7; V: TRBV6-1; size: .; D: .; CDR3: CASSEIVDSSYEQYF; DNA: TGTGCCAGCAGTGAAATTGTGGACAGTTCCTACGAGCAGTACTTC
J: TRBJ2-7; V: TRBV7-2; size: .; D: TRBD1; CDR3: CASTPDRVGYEQYF; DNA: TGTGCCAGCACCCCCGACAGGGTCGGCTACGAGCAGTACTTC
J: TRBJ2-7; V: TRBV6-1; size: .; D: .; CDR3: CASRAGYEQYF; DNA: TGTGCCAGCAGGGCAGGGTACGAGCAGTACTTC
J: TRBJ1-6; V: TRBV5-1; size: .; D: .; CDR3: CASSLDAGGGSPLHF; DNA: TGCGCCAGCAGCTTGGATGCGGGGGGAGGATCACCCCTCCACTTT
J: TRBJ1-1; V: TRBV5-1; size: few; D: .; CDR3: CASSLAGGGRGTEAFF; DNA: TGCGCCAGCAGCTTGGCCGGGGGGGGGCGCGGCACTGAAGCTTTCTTT
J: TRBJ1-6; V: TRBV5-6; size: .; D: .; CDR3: CASSPGTLNNSPLHF; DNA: TGTGCCAGCAGCCCCGGGACACTCAATAATTCACCCCTCCACTTT
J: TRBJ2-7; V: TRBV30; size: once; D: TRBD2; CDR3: CAWREGSYEQYF; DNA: TGTGCCTGGCGGGAGGGCTCCTACGAGCAGTACTTC
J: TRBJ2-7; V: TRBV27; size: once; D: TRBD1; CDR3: CASSWGQGNSYEQYF; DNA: TGTGCCAGCAGTTGGGGACAGGGAAATTCCTACGAGCAGTACTTC
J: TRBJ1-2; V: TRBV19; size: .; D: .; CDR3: CASSSLGGSNYGYTF; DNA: TGTGCCAGTAGTTCCCTCGGCGGATCGAACTATGGCTACACCTTC
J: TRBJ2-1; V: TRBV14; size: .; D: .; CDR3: CASSQAAGSSYNEQFF; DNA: TGTGCCAGCAGCCAAGCGGCCGGGAGCTCCTACAATGAGCAGTTCTTC
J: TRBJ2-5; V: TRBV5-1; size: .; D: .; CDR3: CASSSLGVGAETQYF; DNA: TGCGCCAGCAGCTCCCTCGGTGTTGGGGCAGAGACCCAGTACTTC
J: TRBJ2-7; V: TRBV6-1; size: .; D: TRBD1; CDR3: CASNHRDSYEQYF; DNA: TGTGCCAGCAATCACCGGGACAGCTACGAGCAGTACTTC
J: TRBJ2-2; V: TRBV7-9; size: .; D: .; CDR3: CASSLGLGEDTGELFF; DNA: TGTGCCAGCAGCTTAGGCCTAGGGGAAGACACCGGGGAGCTGTTTTTT
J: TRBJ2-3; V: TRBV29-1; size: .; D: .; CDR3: CSPESPDTQYF; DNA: TGCAGCCCCGAGAGCCCAGATACGCAGTATTTT
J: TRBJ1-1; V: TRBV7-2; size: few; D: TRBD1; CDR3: CASSLRGQVNTEAFF; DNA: TGTGCCAGCAGCTTAAGGGGACAGGTGAACACTGAAGCTTTCTTT
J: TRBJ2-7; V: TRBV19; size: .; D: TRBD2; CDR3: CASRASGGLYEQYF; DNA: TGTGCCAGTCGGGCTAGCGGGGGACTCTACGAGCAGTACTTC
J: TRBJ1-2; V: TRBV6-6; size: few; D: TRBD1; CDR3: CASSYFRQGANYGYTF; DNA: TGTGCCAGCAGTTACTTCAGACAGGGCGCGAACTATGGCTACACCTTC
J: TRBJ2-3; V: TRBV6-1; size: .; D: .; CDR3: CASSEMGGGGVTDTQYF; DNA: TGTGCCAGCAGTGAAATGGGCGGGGGCGGCGTGACAGATACGCAGTATTTT
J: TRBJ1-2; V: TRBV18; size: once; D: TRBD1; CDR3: CASSPKEGAQGYTF; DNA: TGTGCCAGCTCACCAAAGGAGGGGGCGCAGGGCTACACCTTC
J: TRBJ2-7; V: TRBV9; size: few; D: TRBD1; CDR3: CASSTGWGTGLNEQYF; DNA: TGTGCCAGCAGCACTGGTTGGGGGACAGGATTAAACGAGCAGTACTTC
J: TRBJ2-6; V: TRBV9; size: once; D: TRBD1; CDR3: CASSAYLGTGASGANVLTF; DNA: TGTGCCAGCAGCGCCTATCTTGGGACAGGGGCCTCTGGGGCCAACGTCCTGACTTTC
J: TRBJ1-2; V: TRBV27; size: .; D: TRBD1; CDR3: CASSTHDRARGYGYTF; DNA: TGTGCCAGCAGTACTCACGACAGGGCCCGGGGCTATGGCTACACCTTC
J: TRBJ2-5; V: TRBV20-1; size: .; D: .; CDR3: CSAYTGGTQYF; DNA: TGCAGTGCGTACACCGGGGGGACCCAGTACTTC
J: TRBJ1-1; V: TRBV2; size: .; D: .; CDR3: CASSGLGGYTEAFF; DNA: TGTGCCAGCAGTGGGTTGGGGGGGTACACTGAAGCTTTCTTT
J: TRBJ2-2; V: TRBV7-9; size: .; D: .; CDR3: CASGAAGTGELFF; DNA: TGTGCCTCGGGGGCAGCGGGGACCGGGGAGCTGTTTTTT
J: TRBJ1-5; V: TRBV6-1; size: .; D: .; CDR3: CASSVRLGQGNQPQHF; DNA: TGTGCCAGCAGTGTCCGCCTAGGGCAGGGGAATCAGCCCCAGCATTTT
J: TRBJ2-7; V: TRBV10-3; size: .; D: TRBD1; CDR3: CAIGNGQGSYEQYF; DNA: TGTGCCATCGGGAACGGACAGGGCTCCTACGAGCAGTACTTC
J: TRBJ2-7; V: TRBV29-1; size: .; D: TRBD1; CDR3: CSVGQGTTYEQYF; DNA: TGCAGCGTTGGACAGGGAACGACCTACGAGCAGTACTTC
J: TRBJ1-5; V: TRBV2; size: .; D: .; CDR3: CASSTYGYQPQHF; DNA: TGTGCCAGCAGTACGTACGGTTATCAGCCCCAGCATTTT
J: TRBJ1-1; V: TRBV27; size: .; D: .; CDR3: CASSQTRGLNTEAFF; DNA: TGTGCCAGCAGCCAAACCAGGGGACTGAACACTGAAGCTTTCTTT
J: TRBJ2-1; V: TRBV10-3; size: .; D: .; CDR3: CAISESRESYNEQFF; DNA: TGTGCCATCAGTGAATCACGGGAATCCTACAATGAGCAGTTCTTC
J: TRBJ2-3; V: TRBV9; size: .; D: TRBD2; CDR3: CASSGVSGRGTDTQYF; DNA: TGTGCCAGCAGCGGCGTTAGCGGGAGAGGTACAGATACGCAGTATTTT
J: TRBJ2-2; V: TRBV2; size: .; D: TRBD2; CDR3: CASRGRETTGELFF; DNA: TGTGCCAGCAGGGGGCGGGAGACGACCGGGGAGCTGTTTTTT
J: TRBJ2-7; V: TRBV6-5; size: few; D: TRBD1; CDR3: CASGYRGYEQYF; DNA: TGTGCCAGCGGGTACAGGGGGTACGAGCAGTACTTC
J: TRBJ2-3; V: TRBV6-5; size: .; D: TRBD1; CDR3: CASSPRQGADTQYF; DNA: TGTGCCAGCAGTCCCCGGCAGGGGGCAGATACGCAGTATTTT
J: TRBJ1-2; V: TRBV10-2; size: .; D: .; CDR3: CASSPEKTHHDGYTF; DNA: TGCGCCAGCAGTCCCGAGAAAACTCACCACGATGGCTACACCTTC
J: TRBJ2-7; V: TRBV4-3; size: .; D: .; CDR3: CASSQDWALPSYEQYF; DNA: TGCGCCAGCAGCCAAGACTGGGCCCTTCCGTCCTACGAGCAGTACTTC
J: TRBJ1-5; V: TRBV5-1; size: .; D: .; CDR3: CASSLDVALNQPQHF; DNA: TGCGCCAGCAGCTTGGACGTGGCATTGAATCAGCCCCAGCATTTT
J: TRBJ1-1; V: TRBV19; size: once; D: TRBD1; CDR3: CASSPGNLRGPEAFF; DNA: TGTGCCAGTAGTCCAGGTAATTTGAGGGGGCCTGAAGCTTTCTTT
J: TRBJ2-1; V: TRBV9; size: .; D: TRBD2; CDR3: CASSVEASGSLTYNEQFF; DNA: TGTGCCAGCAGCGTAGAGGCTAGCGGGAGTTTAACCTACAATGAGCAGTTCTTC
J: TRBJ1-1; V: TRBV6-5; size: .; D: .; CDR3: CASSYRTHNTEAFF; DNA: TGTGCCAGCAGTTACAGGACACATAACACTGAAGCTTTCTTT
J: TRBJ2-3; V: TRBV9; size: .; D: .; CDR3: CASSVGGNGAQYF; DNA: TGTGCCAGCAGCGTAGGAGGGAACGGCGCGCAGTATTTT
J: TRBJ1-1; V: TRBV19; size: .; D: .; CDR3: CASSKGRMNTEAFF; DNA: TGTGCCAGTAGTAAGGGGCGTATGAACACTGAAGCTTTCTTT
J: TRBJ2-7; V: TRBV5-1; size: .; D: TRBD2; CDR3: CASSQGTSGSYEQYF; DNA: TGCGCCAGCAGCCAAGGGACTAGCGGGAGCTACGAGCAGTACTTC
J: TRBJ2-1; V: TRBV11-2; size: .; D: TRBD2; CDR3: CASSGVGGPGNEQFF; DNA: TGTGCCAGCAGTGGGGTGGGAGGGCCGGGGAATGAGCAGTTCTTC
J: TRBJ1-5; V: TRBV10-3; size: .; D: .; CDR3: CAISGRDTDQPQHF; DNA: TGTGCCATCAGTGGCCGGGACACTGATCAGCCCCAGCATTTT